This T cell receptor (beta chain) was sequenced during a study of identical twins. CDR3 length: 14 residues. Of note for this clonotype: Sequence at one end of the junction differs from germline and may be a read error.

TCRdb re-called the 5' RACE reads with MiXCR, one entry per CDR3 protein. The sample consists of a few hundred thousand distinct CDR3 sequences, about 24% of them appearing once. The same specimen was also included in a second study, on T cells expressing NK-cell markers.

This TCR derives from a woman in her late teens or twenties in good health. Sequencing input: CD4+ T cells sorted from blood. J is TRBJ1-1 and V is TRBV12-3 or TRBV12-4; D is perhaps TRBD1 (5 bases). The chain's CDR3 is CASSLWGGNSEAFF. In DNA, the CDR3 is TGTGCCAGCAGTTTATGGGGGGGGAACTCTGAAGCTTTCTTT.